This TCR beta chain stems from a study of blood T cell repertoires in COVID-19. This table comes from immunoSEQ multiplex PCR, and its TCRdb copy is limited to in-frame clones, with some not included. The table shows some 300,000 clones, with around 91% occurring only once. This clone has just one count. This CDR3 has 12 amino acids. The germline V gene encodes CDR1 MNHEY and CDR2 SVGEGT. Trimming left V 6 bases short and J 8 bases short, with 13 bases between. This receptor was taken from a woman aged 40 to 50 with COVID-19, enrolled during active disease. The gene calls are TRBV6-2 or TRBV6-3 and TRBJ1-1; tentative D call: TRBD1 (6 bases). Sequencing was performed on peripheral blood. The CDR3 coding sequence is TGTGCCAGCAGCCCAGGACAGACGGAAGCTTTCTTT. Amino acid sequence: CASSPGQTEAFF.